This record covers a single T cell receptor (beta chain). In the original processing: ImmunoSEQ output lacked quality scores and full-length reads, limiting matched filtering. The method was immunoSEQ multiplex PCR; TCRdb's version includes in-frame clones alone and lacks a portion of them. That table gives V, J and clone size, and the DNA gave D and trimming. The table records fewer than 800,000 clones, 90% to 95% of them present only once. This specimen comes from a study of shared clonotypes between healthy human individuals. Looking at the study overall: A few men and two women, aged 18 to 49, were donors.

Looked up from germline, CDR1 is MNHEY and CDR2 is SMNVEV (reference sequence). V gave up 4 bases and J gave up 0 bases, with 10 bases separating them. The CDR3 contains 15 residues. CD45RO-negative, CCR7-positively selected cells formed the naive CD8 fraction, excluding terminally differentiated effector memory CD45RA+ cells. This chain uses TRBV27 with TRBJ2-1, with D possibly TRBD1 on 5 matching bases. This clonotype was sampled from a man aged 30 to 45 in good health. The sequencing sample was made of naive CD8+ T cells sorted from blood. CDR3 sequence reads: CASSWGQSSYNEQFF. CDR3 bases: TGTGCCAGCAGTTGGGGCCAGAGCTCCTACAATGAGCAGTTCTTC.